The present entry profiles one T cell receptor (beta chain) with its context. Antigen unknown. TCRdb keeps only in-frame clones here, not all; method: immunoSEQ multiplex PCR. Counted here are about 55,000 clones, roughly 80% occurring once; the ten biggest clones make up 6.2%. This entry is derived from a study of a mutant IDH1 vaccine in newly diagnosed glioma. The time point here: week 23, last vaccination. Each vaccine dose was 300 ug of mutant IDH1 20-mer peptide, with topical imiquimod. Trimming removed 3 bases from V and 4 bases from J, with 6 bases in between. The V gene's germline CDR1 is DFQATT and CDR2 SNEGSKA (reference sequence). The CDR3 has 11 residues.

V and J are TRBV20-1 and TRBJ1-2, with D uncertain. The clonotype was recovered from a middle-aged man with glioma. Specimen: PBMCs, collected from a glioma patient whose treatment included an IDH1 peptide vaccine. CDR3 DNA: TGCAGTGCTAGTAAGAGCTATGGCTACACCTTC. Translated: CSASKSYGYTF.